Presented here are 6 T cell receptor beta chains from one specimen sequenced in a study of response to subunit inactivated influenza vaccine. MiXCR, run by TCRdb on the RT-PCR reads, gives a single entry per CDR3 protein. The data show roughly 180,000 distinct CDR3 sequences, around 9% seen once. The specimen was non-naive T cells sorted from PBMCs, collected on the day of vaccination. The receptors originated from a man in his fifties or sixties who received an inactivated influenza vaccine.

This clonotype was observed many times. This chain links TRBV10-2 with TRBJ1-6; 9 nucleotides match TRBD1. Trimming took 2 bases from V and 8 from J; bases not matched to a gene: 1. The CDR3 consists of 14 residues. CDR1 is WSHSY, CDR2 SAAADI, per germline. The DNA for the CDR3 is TGCGCCAGCAGTGAGGGACAGGGGTATTCACCCCTCCACTTT. Protein sequence: CASSEGQGYSPLHF.

The chain has TRBV30 and TRBJ2-1; D perhaps matches TRBD1 (7 bases). V lost 2 bases and J 3 bases, leaving 14 bases between the germline ends. CDR3 size: 15 residues. CDR1 and CDR2 from the germline V gene are GTSNPN and SVGIG (reference sequence). The CDR3 loop reads CAWSSPGGFYNEQFF. As DNA, the CDR3 is TGTGCCTGGAGTTCGCCAGGGGGGTTCTACAATGAGCAGTTCTTC.

V is TRBV10-3 and J is TRBJ1-2; D unclear. The V and J ends lost 3 bases and 8 bases respectively, with 16 bases between them. This CDR3 region has 14 residues. CDR1 and CDR2 (germline): ENHRY, SYGVKD. For the CDR3, the DNA is TGTGCCATCAGTGACACAATCAAACCTGGCGGCTACACCTTC. It yields the protein CAISDTIKPGGYTF.

This clonotype showed up many times. J is TRBJ2-7 and V is TRBV27; a possible D gene is TRBD2 (6 bases). The V gene lost 8 bases and the J gene lost 2 bases, with 13 bases spanning the gap. Germline CDR1 MNHEY, CDR2 SMNVEV (reference sequence). The CDR3 covers 13 residues. The CDR3 is CASAEGTPYEQYF. CDR3 coding DNA: TGTGCCAGCGCGGAGGGGACTCCCTACGAGCAGTACTTC.

This clonotype showed up many times. The J gene is TRBJ2-7, the V gene TRBV29-1, with D perhaps matching TRBD1 or TRBD2 (5 bases each). The CDR3 runs 14 residues. CDR1 and CDR2 (germline): SQVTM, ANQGSEA. V gave up 7 bases and J gave up 2 bases, with 18 bases separating them. The chain's CDR3 is CSATPLGRTYEQYF. Here the CDR3 DNA reads TGCAGCGCCACGCCCCTGGGACGGACCTACGAGCAGTACTTC.

This clonotype was recorded many times. The chain has TRBV12-3 or TRBV12-4 and TRBJ2-5, with D perhaps being TRBD1 or TRBD2 (5 bases each). V dropped 4 bases and J dropped 3 bases, with 9 bases sitting between them. CDR3 size: 13 residues. The CDR3 loop is CASSSGPKETQYF. CDR3 nucleotide sequence: TGTGCCAGCAGTTCGGGGCCTAAAGAGACCCAGTACTTC.